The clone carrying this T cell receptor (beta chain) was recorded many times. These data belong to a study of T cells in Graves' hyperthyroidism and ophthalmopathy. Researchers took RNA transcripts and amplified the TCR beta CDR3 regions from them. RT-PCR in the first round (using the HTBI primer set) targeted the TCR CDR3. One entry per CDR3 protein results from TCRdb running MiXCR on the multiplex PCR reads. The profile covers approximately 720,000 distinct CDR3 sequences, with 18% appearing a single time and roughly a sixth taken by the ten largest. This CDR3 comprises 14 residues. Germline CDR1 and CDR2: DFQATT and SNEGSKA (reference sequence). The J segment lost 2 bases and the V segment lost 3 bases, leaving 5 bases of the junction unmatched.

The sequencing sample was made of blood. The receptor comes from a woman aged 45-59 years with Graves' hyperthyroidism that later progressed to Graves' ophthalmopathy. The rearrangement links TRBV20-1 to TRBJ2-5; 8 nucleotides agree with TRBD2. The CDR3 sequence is CSASRVAGQETQYF. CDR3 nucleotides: TGCAGTGCTAGTCGGGTAGCGGGGCAAGAGACCCAGTACTTC.